The T cell receptor (beta chain) under discussion was sequenced for a study of lymphopenia after photon versus proton radiotherapy. Study-level findings and limits: Better survival with proton therapy was suggested as possible, not demonstrated. Post-nadir diversity loss with photons came from oligoclonal expansion, particularly CD8+ Temra cells. Larger post-nadir TCR diversity loss correlated inversely with survival in deceased patients. Photon-treated patients lost naive T cells and TCR diversity; proton-treated stayed stable.

Here immunoSEQ multiplex PCR was the method, and the copy in TCRdb shows in-frame clones only, minus some. The data hold 30,000 to 35,000 clones, with roughly 87% observed a single time. Concerning this clone: Its specificity is not known.

Per the germline V gene, CDR1 is SGHTA and CDR2 is FQGNSA. V lost 0 bases, J lost 1 base, and 3 bases lay in between. The CDR3 has 13 residues. The receptor was isolated from a woman aged 70-85 years with pancreatic cancer. Some clones in this sample may be carry-over from other donors' samples. The sequenced sample was peripheral blood, obtained from a patient treated with proton-based radiotherapy. The V call is TRBV7-2, the J call TRBJ1-1; D gene uncertain. The CDR3 sequence: CASSLARNTEAFF. The CDR3 DNA sequence: TGTGCCAGCAGCTTAGCAAGGAACACTGAAGCTTTCTTT.